This TCR beta chain appears in the sequencing data of a study of response to subunit inactivated influenza vaccine. Germline lookup yields CDR1 SGHVS and CDR2 FQNEAQ. Trimming took off 5 bases at V and 6 bases at J, with 17 bases between the two ends. The CDR3 consists of 14 residues. This clonotype has ten or more counts. The antigen is not known. General observations from the study: Each seasonal influenza vaccination recruits few new T cells, the authors suggested.

Via MiXCR, TCRdb re-called the RT-PCR reads, giving one row per CDR3 protein. Of about 520,000 distinct CDR3 sequences in the sample, approximately 7.7% were seen once. The rearrangement links TRBV7-8 to TRBJ2-7, with D perhaps TRBD1 (6 bases). The receptor was isolated from a man between 50 and 69 years old who received an inactivated influenza vaccine. This sample comprised PBMCs from blood, obtained approximately 25 months after vaccination. The CDR3 DNA sequence: TGTGCCAGCAGCGGTCGGACAGTAACAAGCGAGCAGTACTTC. Translated: CASSGRTVTSEQYF.